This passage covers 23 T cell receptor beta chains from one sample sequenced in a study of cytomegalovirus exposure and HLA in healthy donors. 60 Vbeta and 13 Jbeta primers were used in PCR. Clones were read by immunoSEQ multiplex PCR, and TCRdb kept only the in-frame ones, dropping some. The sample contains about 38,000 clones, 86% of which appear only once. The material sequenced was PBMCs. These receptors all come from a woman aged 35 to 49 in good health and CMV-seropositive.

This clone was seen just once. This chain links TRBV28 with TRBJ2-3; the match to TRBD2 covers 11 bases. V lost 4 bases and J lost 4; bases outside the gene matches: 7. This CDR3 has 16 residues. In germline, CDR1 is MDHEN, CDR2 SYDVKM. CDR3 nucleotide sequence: TGTGCCAGCAGTTCCCTGACTAGCGGGGACGCAGATACGCAGTATTTT. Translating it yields CASSSLTSGDADTQYF.

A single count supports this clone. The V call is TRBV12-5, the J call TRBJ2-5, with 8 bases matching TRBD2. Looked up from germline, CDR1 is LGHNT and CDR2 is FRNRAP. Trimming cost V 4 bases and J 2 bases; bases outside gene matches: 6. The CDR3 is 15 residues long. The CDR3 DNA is TGTGCTAGTGGTTCCGGGACTAGGCCTCAAGAGACCCAGTACTTC. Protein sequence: CASGSGTRPQETQYF.

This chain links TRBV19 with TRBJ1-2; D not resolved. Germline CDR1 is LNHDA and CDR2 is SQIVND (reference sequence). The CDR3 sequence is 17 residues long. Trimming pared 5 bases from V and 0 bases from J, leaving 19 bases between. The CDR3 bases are TGTGCCAGTAGTCCCACGTGGGCAGCAGCCACTAACTATGGCTACACCTTC. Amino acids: CASSPTWAAATNYGYTF.

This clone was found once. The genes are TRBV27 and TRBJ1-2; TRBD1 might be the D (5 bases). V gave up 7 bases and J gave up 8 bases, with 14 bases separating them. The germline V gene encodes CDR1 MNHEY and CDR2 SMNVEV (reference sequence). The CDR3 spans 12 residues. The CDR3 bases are TGTGCCAGCAAAGGGGCCTCTGGGGGCTACACCTTC. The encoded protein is CASKGASGGYTF.

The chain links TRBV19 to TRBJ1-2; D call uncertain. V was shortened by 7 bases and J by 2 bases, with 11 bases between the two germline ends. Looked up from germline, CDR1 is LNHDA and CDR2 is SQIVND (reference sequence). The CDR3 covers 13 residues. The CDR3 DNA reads TGTGCCAGTAACAGAGGGCAGAACTATGGCTACACCTTC. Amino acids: CASNRGQNYGYTF.

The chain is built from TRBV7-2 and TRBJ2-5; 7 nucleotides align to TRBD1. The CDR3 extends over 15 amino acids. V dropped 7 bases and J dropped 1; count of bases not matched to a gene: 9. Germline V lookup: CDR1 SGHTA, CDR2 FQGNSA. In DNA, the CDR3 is TGTGCCAGCATCCTCCGAGGGGGCCCCCAAGAGACCCAGTACTTC. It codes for CASILRGGPQETQYF.

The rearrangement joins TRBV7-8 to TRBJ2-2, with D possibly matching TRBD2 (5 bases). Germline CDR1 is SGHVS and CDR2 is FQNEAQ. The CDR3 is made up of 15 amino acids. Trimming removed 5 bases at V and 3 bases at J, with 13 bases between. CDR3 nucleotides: TGTGCCAGCAGCCCCACCCGGGGATACACCGGGGAGCTGTTTTTT. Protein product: CASSPTRGYTGELFF. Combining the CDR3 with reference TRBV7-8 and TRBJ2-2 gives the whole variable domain GAGVSQSPRYKVAKRGQDVALRCDPISGHVSLFWYQQALGQGPEFLTYFQNEAQLDKSGLPSDRFFAERPEGSVSTLKIQRTQQEDSAVYLCASSPTRGYTGELFFGEGSRLTVL.

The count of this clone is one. The CDR3 bases are TGTGCCAGCAGCTCAACAGGGGGCCGGGATACGCAGTATTTT. It specifies CASSSTGGRDTQYF. The V gene is TRBV7-9, the J gene TRBJ2-3; 9 positions match TRBD1. The CDR3 has 14 residues. Germline loops: CDR1 SEHNR, CDR2 FQNEAQ (reference sequence). J was trimmed by 6 bases and V by 4 bases; bases with no gene match: 5.

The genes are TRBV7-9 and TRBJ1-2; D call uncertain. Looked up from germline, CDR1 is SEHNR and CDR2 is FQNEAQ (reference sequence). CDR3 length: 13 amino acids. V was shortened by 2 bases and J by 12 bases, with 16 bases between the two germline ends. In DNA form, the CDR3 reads TGTGCCAGCAGCTTAATTTCCGGACTCCGGGACACCTTC. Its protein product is CASSLISGLRDTF.

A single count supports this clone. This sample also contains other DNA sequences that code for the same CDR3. The CDR3 DNA reads as TGCAGCGTAGGGACAGCCGGCACAGATACGCAGTATTTT. Amino acids: CSVGTAGTDTQYF. The chain has TRBV29-1 and TRBJ2-3, with TRBD1 matching 7 bases. Germline assignment: CDR1 SQVTM and CDR2 ANQGSEA. The V gene end was trimmed by 6 bases and the J gene end by 1 base; junction bases not matched to a gene: 4. The CDR3 length is 13 residues.

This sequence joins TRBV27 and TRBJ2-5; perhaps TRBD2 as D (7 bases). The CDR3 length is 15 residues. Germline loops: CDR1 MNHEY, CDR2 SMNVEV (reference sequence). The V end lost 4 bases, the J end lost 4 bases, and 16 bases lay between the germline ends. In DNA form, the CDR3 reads TGTGCCAGCAGTTCCCCACAGGGAGGGGGAGAGACCCAGTACTTC. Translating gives CASSSPQGGGETQYF.

The CDR3 is CARSLVVGGGLETQYF. The DNA of the CDR3 is TGTGCCAGAAGCTTAGTAGTAGGCGGGGGGCTGGAGACCCAGTACTTC. The chain carries TRBV7-5 and TRBJ2-5; the table assigns TRBD2, which was not confirmed against the DNA. TRBV7-5 corresponds to a pseudogene. This CDR3 is 16 amino acids long.

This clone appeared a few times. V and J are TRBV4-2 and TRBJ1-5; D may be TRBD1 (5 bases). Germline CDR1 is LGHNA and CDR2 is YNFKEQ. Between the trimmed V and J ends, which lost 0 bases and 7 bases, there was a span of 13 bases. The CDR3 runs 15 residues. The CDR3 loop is CASSQEPDSFQPQHF. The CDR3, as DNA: TGTGCCAGCAGCCAAGAACCTGACAGTTTCCAGCCCCAGCATTTT.

The DNA for the CDR3 is TGTGCCATTAGGGAGCGCAGGGATTACTATGGCTACACCTTC. It translates to CAIRERRDYYGYTF. The J gene is TRBJ1-2, the V gene TRBV10-3, with D perhaps matching TRBD1 (5 bases). The CDR3 sequence is 14 residues long. V was trimmed by 9 bases and J by 3 bases, leaving 17 bases between them. CDR1 and CDR2 (germline): ENHRY, SYGVKD.

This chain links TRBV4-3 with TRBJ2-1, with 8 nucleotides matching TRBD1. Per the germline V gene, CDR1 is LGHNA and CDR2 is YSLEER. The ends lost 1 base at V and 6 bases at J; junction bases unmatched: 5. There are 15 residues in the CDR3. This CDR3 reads CASSQGTGGSNEQFF. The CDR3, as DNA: TGCGCCAGCAGCCAAGGAACAGGGGGGAGCAATGAGCAGTTCTTC.

CDR3 sequence (DNA): TGTGCCAGCACCTTAGCCGGGGATACGCAGTATTTT. Translating it yields CASTLAGDTQYF. The chain combines TRBV28 with TRBJ2-3; D remains ambiguous. Deletions cut 7 bases from V and 6 bases from J, with 11 bases between. Germline assignment: CDR1 MDHEN and CDR2 SYDVKM. The CDR3 runs 12 residues.

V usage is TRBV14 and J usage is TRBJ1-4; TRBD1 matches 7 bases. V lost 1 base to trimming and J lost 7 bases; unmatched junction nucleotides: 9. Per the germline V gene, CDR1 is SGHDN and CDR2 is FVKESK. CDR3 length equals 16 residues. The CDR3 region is CASSQVSGQAAEKLFF. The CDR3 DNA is TGTGCCAGCAGCCAAGTAAGCGGACAGGCGGCTGAAAAACTGTTTTTT.

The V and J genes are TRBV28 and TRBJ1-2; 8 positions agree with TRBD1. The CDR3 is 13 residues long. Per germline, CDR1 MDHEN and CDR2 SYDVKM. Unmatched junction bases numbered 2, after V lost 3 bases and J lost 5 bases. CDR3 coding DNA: TGTGCCAGCAGTTTTACAGGGGGGTATGGCTACACCTTC. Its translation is CASSFTGGYGYTF.

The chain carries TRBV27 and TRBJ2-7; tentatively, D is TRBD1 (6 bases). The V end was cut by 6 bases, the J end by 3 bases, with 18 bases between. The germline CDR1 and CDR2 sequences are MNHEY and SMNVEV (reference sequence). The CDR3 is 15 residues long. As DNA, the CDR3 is TGTGCCAGCAGCCTCGCCCCGGGACACAACTACGAGCAGTACTTC. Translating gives CASSLAPGHNYEQYF.

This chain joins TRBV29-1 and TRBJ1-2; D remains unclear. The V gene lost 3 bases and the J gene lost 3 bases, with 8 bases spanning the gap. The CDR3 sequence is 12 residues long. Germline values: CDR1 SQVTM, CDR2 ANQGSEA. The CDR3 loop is CSVDFTDYGYTF. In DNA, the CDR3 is TGCAGCGTTGACTTCACAGACTATGGCTACACCTTC.

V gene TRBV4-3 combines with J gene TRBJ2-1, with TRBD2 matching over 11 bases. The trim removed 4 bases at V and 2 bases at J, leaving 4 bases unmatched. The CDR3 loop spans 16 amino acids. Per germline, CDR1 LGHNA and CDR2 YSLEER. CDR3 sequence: CASSRILAGAYNEQFF. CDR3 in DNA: TGCGCCAGCAGCCGAATACTAGCGGGGGCCTACAATGAGCAGTTCTTC.

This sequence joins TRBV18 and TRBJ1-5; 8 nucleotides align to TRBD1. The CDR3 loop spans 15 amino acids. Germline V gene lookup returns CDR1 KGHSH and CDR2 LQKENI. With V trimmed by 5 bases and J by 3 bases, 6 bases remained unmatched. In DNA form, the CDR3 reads TGTGCCAGCTCAGCTATGGGACAGGACAATCAGCCCCAGCATTTT. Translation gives CASSAMGQDNQPQHF.

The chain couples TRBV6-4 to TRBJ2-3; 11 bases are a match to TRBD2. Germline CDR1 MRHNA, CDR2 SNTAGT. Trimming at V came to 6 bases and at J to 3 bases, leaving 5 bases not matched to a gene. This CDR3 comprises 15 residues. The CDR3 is CASRETSGVTDTQYF. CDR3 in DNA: TGTGCCAGCAGGGAGACTAGCGGGGTAACAGATACGCAGTATTTT.